One and the same sample provided the 13 T cell receptor beta chains below, sequenced in a study of CD4 T cells in relation to SARS-CoV-2 and coronaviruses. The data were produced by immunoSEQ multiplex PCR, yet TCRdb's version contains in-frame clones alone and is incomplete. The sample carries about 36,000 clones, roughly 80% recorded once. Antigens for these TCRs are unknown. The material sequenced was naive CD4+ T cells from PBMCs, cultured in vitro. As for subset: naive CD4+ T cells isolated by negative enrichment. These receptors all come from an adult with COVID-19.

The sample holds one count of this clone. V gene TRBV29-1 combines with J gene TRBJ2-5, with 9 bases that match TRBD2. V dropped 8 bases and J dropped 2; count of bases not matched to a gene: 9. CDR3 size: 14 residues. Germline CDR1 reads SQVTM; CDR2 reads ANQGSEA. The CDR3 nucleotides read TGCAGCTCTGGCGGCGGGAGGGGGCAAGAGACCCAGTACTTC. It translates to CSSGGGRGQETQYF.

By proportion, this clone is large. The V call is TRBV12-3 or TRBV12-4, the J call TRBJ2-7; 10 nucleotides align to TRBD1. Trimming at V came to 4 bases and at J to 5 bases, leaving 2 bases not matched to a gene. This CDR3 spans 13 amino acids. CDR3 protein: CASSYGQGDEQYF. CDR3 DNA: TGTGCCAGCAGTTACGGACAGGGGGACGAGCAGTACTTC.

The genes are TRBV4-2 and TRBJ2-6; D ambiguous. CDR1 and CDR2 from the germline V gene are LGHNA and YNFKEQ. CDR3 length equals 18 residues. Deletions cut 0 bases from V and 4 bases from J, with 16 bases between. CDR3 in amino acids: CASSQEAAQASGANVLTF. In nucleotides, the CDR3 is TGTGCCAGCAGCCAAGAGGCGGCCCAAGCGTCCGGGGCCAACGTCCTGACTTTC.

The chain's CDR3 is CASTATGGNTEAFF. Here the CDR3 DNA reads TGTGCCAGCACTGCGACAGGGGGGAACACTGAAGCTTTCTTT. J is TRBJ1-1 and V is TRBV6-5, with 9 positions matching TRBD1. CDR1 MNHEY and CDR2 SVGAGI come from the germline V gene. V was pared by 7 bases and J by 1 base, with 4 bases of the junction left unmatched. The CDR3 extends over 14 amino acids.

The chain links TRBV28 to TRBJ1-2; D is perhaps TRBD1 (6 bases). The CDR3 has 13 residues. V lost 6 bases to trimming and J lost 3 bases, with 11 bases between them. Germline-derived CDR1 and CDR2 are MDHEN and SYDVKM. The CDR3 region has the DNA TGTGCCAGCAGGGTCACAGGGTACTATGGCTACACCTTC. Translating it yields CASRVTGYYGYTF.

The CDR3 DNA reads as TGTGCCAGTAGTCTCTCCGGGCTCTCCTACAATGAGCAGTTCTTC. This sequence encodes CASSLSGLSYNEQFF. This chain connects TRBV19 to TRBJ2-1; no reliable D call. The ends were cut back, 5 bases at V and 0 bases at J, with 11 bases in the middle. The CDR3 runs to 15 residues. CDR1 is LNHDA and CDR2 is SQIVND in the germline V gene (reference sequence).

The rearrangement uses TRBV2 and TRBJ2-3; possibly TRBD2 for D (5 bases). With 5 bases removed from V and 2 bases from J, the gap between germline ends came to 14 bases. Germline lookup yields CDR1 SNHLY and CDR2 FYNNEI. This CDR3 has 15 amino acids. The CDR3 region is CASSRDFTFTDTQYF. The CDR3 nucleotides are TGTGCCAGCAGTCGGGATTTCACCTTCACAGATACGCAGTATTTT.

The CDR3 sequence is CASSLAISRGSYTEAFF. The CDR3 nucleotides are TGTGCCAGCAGCTTAGCAATTAGCAGGGGGTCTTACACTGAAGCTTTCTTT. The V call is TRBV7-2, the J call TRBJ1-1, with 7 bases identical to TRBD1. This CDR3 region has 17 residues. CDR1 is SGHTA and CDR2 is FQGNSA in the germline V gene. V dropped 0 bases and J dropped 3; count of bases not matched to a gene: 10.

The V and J genes are TRBV28 and TRBJ1-1; D gene uncertain. This CDR3 has 14 amino acids. Germline CDR1 and CDR2: MDHEN and SYDVKM. V lost 2 bases and J lost 0, with 7 bases in between. In nucleotides, the CDR3 is TGTGCCAGCAGTTTACTCGGGTTGAACACTGAAGCTTTCTTT. Amino acid sequence: CASSLLGLNTEAFF.

The rearrangement uses TRBV4-1 and TRBJ2-7; 7 nucleotides align to TRBD2. Germline trimming cut 4 bases from V and 4 bases from J; bases unmatched to any gene: 4. In germline, CDR1 is MGHRA, CDR2 YSYEKL. CDR3 length: 13 residues. This CDR3 reads CASSPSSGYEQYF. Here the CDR3 DNA reads TGCGCCAGCAGCCCGAGTAGCGGGTACGAGCAGTACTTC.

The chain joins TRBV6-4 to TRBJ2-5; D may be TRBD1 or TRBD2 (6 bases each). The CDR3 consists of 14 residues. Germline V CDR1 and CDR2: MRHNA, SNTAGT. The V gene lost 4 bases and the J gene lost 5 bases, with 14 bases spanning the gap. The DNA for the CDR3 is TGTGCCAGCAGTGCTACCGGGGGCATCGAGACCCAGTACTTC. Encoded protein: CASSATGGIETQYF.

This sequence joins TRBV9 and TRBJ1-1, with D unclear. The CDR3 extends over 14 amino acids. Germline loops: CDR1 SGDLS, CDR2 YYNGEE. Trimming removed 4 bases at V and 1 base at J, with 11 bases between. CDR3 in amino acids: CASSPTRQNTEAFF. The CDR3 coding sequence is TGTGCCAGCAGCCCCACGCGACAGAACACTGAAGCTTTCTTT.

There are a few counts of this clone. The chain recombines TRBV29-1 with TRBJ1-2; D possibly corresponds to TRBD1 (5 bases). Trimming took 4 bases from V and 10 from J, leaving 13 bases between them. The CDR3 contains 11 residues. The germline CDR1 and CDR2 sequences are SQVTM and ANQGSEA. CDR3 DNA sequence: TGCAGCGTTGCCCGACAGCGGAACTACACCTTC. As protein: CSVARQRNYTF.